This T cell receptor (beta chain) was found in a study of blood T cell repertoires in COVID-19. In the authors' workflow: The authors estimated nucleated cell counts from reference gene primer amplification. Measured with immunoSEQ multiplex PCR; TCRdb has only the in-frame clones, and not every one. V, J and clone size reflect that table, while D and trimming were determined from the DNA. The sample carries about 200,000 clones, about 85% recorded once. This CDR3 spans 15 amino acids. Germline V gives CDR1 KGHSH, CDR2 LQKENI. V dropped 0 bases and J dropped 5; count of bases not matched to a gene: 6.

The genes are TRBV18 and TRBJ1-1, with 7 bases aligning to TRBD1. This TCR was sampled from a woman of 80 years or more with acute or convalescent COVID-19. Specimen: peripheral blood. The CDR3 region is CASSPPNNRGTEAFF. The CDR3 coding sequence is TGTGCCAGCTCACCACCGAATAACAGGGGTACTGAAGCTTTCTTT.